This TCR beta chain was recorded in a study of blood T cells in healthy people across ages. Study results and caveats: Diversity figures derived from one million T cells were judged to underestimate the true value. Age brought a roughly linear fall in TCR beta diversity measured per million T cells.

With a J-beta primer mix and a sample-barcoded 5' primer, a second PCR ran roughly 7 to 11 cycles. TCRdb re-called the 5' RACE reads with MiXCR, one entry per CDR3 protein. This sample yields over 1.5 million distinct CDR3 sequences, of which just under 50% are seen a single time; about 2.1% belongs to the top ten. Trimming cost V 5 bases and J 5 bases, with 15 bases left between them. CDR1 SEHNR and CDR2 FQNEAQ come from the germline V gene (reference sequence). The CDR3 is made up of 14 amino acids. This clonotype has just a few counts. As yet, its antigen is unknown. J is TRBJ1-2 and V is TRBV7-9; D ambiguous. The clonotype comes from a middle-aged woman in good health. The sequenced sample was blood. DNA of the CDR3: TGTGCCAGCAGCGTTGTGGACGTACCTTATGGCTACACCTTC. Amino acids: CASSVVDVPYGYTF.